Listed below are T cell receptor beta chains from one sample, sequenced in a study of human CD8 memory T cell subsets. TCRdb reprocessed the 5' RACE reads; each CDR3 protein has one entry and no DNA is given. This repertoire comprises under 6,500 distinct CDR3 sequences; its ten largest clones make up roughly a third. Sequenced input: CD8+ effector memory T cells (TEM) sorted from PBMCs. These receptors were collected from a human donor in good health. Each CDR3 is given with its conserved first and last residue. The size field is filled for only some rows; it gives once, few, many or a size class.

CDR3: CASSDPLNYGYTF
J: TRBJ1-2
size: .
V: TRBV28

CDR3: CASSSFNWAETVPYNSPLHF
J: TRBJ1-6
size: .
V: TRBV7-2

CDR3: CSHVTSGTDIANEQYF
J: TRBJ2-7
size: .
V: TRBV20-1

CDR3: CSATTLSNYGYTF
J: TRBJ1-2
size: .
V: TRBV29-1

CDR3: CASSSPGQGGTEAFF
J: TRBJ1-1
size: .
V: TRBV5-4

CDR3: CAIRSAGGPGNEQFF
J: TRBJ2-1
size: .
V: TRBV10-3

CDR3: CASSADREGTEAFF
J: TRBJ1-1
size: .
V: TRBV28

CDR3: CATSRVLQGNTEAFF
J: TRBJ1-1
size: .
V: TRBV15

CDR3: CASSLVGPQVSYEQYF
J: TRBJ2-7
size: .
V: TRBV7-6

CDR3: CASSYNLADTINYGYTF
J: TRBJ1-2
size: .
V: TRBV6-5

CDR3: CAWTGNMNTEAFF
J: TRBJ1-1
size: .
V: TRBV30

CDR3: CASSSLGLAGRAPYF
J: TRBJ2-7
size: .
V: TRBV2

CDR3: CASSSHLVIEETQYF
J: TRBJ2-5
size: .
V: TRBV7-6

CDR3: CASSHDSGGPYNEQFF
J: TRBJ2-1
size: .
V: TRBV4-3

CDR3: CASSYTKGSGELFF
J: TRBJ2-2
size: .
V: TRBV7-6

CDR3: CASSQEFDTGELFF
J: TRBJ2-2
size: .
V: TRBV4-2

CDR3: CASSGLAGDGEQFF
J: TRBJ2-1
size: .
V: TRBV12-3/TRBV12-4

CDR3: CASSAGGGNEQFF
J: TRBJ2-1
size: .
V: TRBV7-7

CDR3: CASSLTLLAAYYNEQFF
J: TRBJ2-1
size: .
V: TRBV6-6

CDR3: CASSSGRPQETQYF
J: TRBJ2-5
size: .
V: TRBV7-9

CDR3: CASSRDRGPLLQETQYF
J: TRBJ2-5
size: .
V: TRBV7-6

CDR3: CASSHNEGSGYTF
J: TRBJ1-2
size: .
V: TRBV4-1

CDR3: CASSYAVYGTDTQYF
J: TRBJ2-3
size: .
V: TRBV6-2/TRBV6-3

CDR3: CASSLDFNRVTYEQYF
J: TRBJ2-7
size: .
V: TRBV7-2

CDR3: CASSLVPTLGVRTDTQYF
J: TRBJ2-3
size: medium-sized
V: TRBV7-8

CDR3: CASSLPRTGDSSPLHF
J: TRBJ1-6
size: .
V: TRBV28

CDR3: CASSKSRANTEAFF
J: TRBJ1-1
size: .
V: TRBV13

CDR3: CASSLGPGQGKGTEAFF
J: TRBJ1-1
size: .
V: TRBV7-9

CDR3: CASRPRDSFNYGYTF
J: TRBJ1-2
size: .
V: TRBV7-6

CDR3: CASSLTLGPNTGELFF
J: TRBJ2-2
size: .
V: TRBV28

CDR3: CASSLPPDRILLETQYF
J: TRBJ2-5
size: .
V: TRBV5-5

CDR3: CASSLGQPNTEAFF
J: TRBJ1-1
size: large
V: TRBV7-8